This T cell receptor beta chain was sequenced during a study of OX40 agonist ivuxolimab in advanced cancers. Regarding the study as a whole: Mean expanded clone counts were higher in CD8+ than CD4+ T cells. Nonresponders included some who also had low normalized T-cell clonal expansion. Patients who responded partially at 0.1-3.0 mg/kg showed clonal expansion ranking among the lowest.

On this clone: What it recognizes is unknown.

V lost 3 bases and J lost 3, with 9 bases in between. Germline-derived CDR1 and CDR2 are ENHRY and SYGVKD. This CDR3 spans 14 amino acids. Only in-frame clones appear in the TCRdb table, and some are missing; sequencing was by immunoSEQ multiplex PCR. The sample comprises tens of thousands of clones, about four fifths of which are singletons, and 0.95% to 1.5% rests with the top ten. Specimen: CD4+ or CD8+ T cells sorted from blood, collected in a trial of the OX40 agonist ivuxolimab. This TCR came from an adult with an advanced solid tumor such as melanoma, head and neck, liver or kidney cancer. The gene calls are TRBV10-3 and TRBJ1-5, with D possibly being TRBD1 (6 bases). DNA for the CDR3: TGTGCCATCAGTGATAGGGACAACAATCAGCCCCAGCATTTT. This codes for CAISDRDNNQPQHF.